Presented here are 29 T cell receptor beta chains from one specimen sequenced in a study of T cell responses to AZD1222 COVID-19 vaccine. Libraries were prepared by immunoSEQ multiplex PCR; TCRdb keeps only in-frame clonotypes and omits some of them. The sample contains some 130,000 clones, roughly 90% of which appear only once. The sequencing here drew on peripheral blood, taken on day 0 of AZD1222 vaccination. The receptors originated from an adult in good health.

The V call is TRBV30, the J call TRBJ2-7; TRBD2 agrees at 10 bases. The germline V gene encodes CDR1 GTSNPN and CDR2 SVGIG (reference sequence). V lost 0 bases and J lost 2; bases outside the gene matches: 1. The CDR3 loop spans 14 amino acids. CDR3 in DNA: TGTGCCTGGAGTGTACTAGCGGGAACCTACGAGCAGTACTTC. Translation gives CAWSVLAGTYEQYF.

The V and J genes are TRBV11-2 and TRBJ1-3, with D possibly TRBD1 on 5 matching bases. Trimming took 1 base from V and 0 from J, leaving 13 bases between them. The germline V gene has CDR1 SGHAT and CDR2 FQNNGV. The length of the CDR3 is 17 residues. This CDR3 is CASSLGAGLLSGNTIYF. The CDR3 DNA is TGTGCCAGCAGCTTAGGGGCAGGGCTACTCTCTGGAAACACCATATATTTT.

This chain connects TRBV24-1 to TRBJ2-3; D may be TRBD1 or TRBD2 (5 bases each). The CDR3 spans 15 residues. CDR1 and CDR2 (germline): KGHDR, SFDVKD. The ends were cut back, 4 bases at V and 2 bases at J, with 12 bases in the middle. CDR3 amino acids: CATSDLGTDTDTQYF. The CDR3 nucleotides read TGTGCCACCAGTGACCTTGGGACGGACACAGATACGCAGTATTTT.

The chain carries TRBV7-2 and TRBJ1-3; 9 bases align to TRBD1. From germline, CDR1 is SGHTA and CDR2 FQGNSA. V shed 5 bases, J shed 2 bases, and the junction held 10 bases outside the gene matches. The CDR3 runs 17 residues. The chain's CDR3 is CASSVPGTGTAGNTIYF. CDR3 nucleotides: TGTGCCAGCAGCGTACCGGGGACAGGGACTGCTGGAAACACCATATATTTT.

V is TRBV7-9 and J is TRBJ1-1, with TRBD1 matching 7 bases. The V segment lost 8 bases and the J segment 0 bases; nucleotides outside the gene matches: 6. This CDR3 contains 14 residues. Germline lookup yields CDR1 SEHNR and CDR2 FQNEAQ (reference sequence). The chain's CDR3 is CASAEQGLNTEAFF. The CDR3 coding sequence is TGTGCCAGCGCTGAACAGGGGCTGAACACTGAAGCTTTCTTT.

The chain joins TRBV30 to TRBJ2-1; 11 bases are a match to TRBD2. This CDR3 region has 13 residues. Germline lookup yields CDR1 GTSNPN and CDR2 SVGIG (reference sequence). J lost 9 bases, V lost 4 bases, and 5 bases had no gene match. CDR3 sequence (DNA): TGTGCCTGGAATAGCGGGAGGGCCGGTGAGCAGTTCTTC. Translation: CAWNSGRAGEQFF.

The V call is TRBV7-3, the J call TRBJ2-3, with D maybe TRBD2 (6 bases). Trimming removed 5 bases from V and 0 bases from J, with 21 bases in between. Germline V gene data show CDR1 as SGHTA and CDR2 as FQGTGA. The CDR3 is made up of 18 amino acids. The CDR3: CASSPTGPSDISTDTQYF. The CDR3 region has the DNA TGTGCCAGCAGCCCCACCGGGCCTAGCGACATCAGCACAGATACGCAGTATTTT.

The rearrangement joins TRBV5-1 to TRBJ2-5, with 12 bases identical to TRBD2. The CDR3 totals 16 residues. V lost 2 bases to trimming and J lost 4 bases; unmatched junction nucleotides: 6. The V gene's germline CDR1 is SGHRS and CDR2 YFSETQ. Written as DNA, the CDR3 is TGCGCCAGCAGCTTCGGAACGACTAGCGGGAGAGAGACCCAGTACTTC. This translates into CASSFGTTSGRETQYF.

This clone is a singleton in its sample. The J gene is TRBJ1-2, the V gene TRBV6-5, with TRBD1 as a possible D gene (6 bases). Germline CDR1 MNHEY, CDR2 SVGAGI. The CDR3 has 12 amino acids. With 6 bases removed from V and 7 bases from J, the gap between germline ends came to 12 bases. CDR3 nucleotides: TGTGCCAGCAGCGGACAGAGCGGTGGCTACACCTTC. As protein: CASSGQSGGYTF.

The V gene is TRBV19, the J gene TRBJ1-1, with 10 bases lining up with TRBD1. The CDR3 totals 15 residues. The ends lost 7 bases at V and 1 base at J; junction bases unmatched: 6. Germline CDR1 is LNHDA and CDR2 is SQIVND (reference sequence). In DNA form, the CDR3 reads TGTGCCAGTAAGGGGGACAGGGGAAGGAACACTGAAGCTTTCTTT. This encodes CASKGDRGRNTEAFF.

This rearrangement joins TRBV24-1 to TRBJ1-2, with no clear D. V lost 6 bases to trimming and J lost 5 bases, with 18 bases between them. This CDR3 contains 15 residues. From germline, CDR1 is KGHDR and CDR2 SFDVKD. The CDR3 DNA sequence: TGTGCCACCAGTCCGGGCGCTTCAGGACCTTATGGCTACACCTTC. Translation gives CATSPGASGPYGYTF.

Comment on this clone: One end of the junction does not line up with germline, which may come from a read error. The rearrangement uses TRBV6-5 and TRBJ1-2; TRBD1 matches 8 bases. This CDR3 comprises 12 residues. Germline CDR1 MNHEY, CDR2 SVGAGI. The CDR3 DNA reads TGTGCCAGCAGGCCGGGACAGGTTCCTGAGAGCTTC. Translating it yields CASRPGQVPESF.

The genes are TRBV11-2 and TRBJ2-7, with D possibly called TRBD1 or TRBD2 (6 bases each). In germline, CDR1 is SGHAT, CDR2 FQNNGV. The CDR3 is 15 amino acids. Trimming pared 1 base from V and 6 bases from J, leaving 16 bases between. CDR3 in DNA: TGTGCCAGCAGCTTAGCCGGGGGCGCGCGGGGCGAGCAGTACTTC. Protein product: CASSLAGGARGEQYF.

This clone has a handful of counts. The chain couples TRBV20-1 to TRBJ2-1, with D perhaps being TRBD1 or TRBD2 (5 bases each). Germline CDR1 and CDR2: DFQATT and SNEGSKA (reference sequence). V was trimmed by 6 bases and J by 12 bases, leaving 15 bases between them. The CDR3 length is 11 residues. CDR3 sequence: CSAGTDWMQFF. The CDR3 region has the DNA TGCAGTGCCGGGACGGACTGGATGCAGTTCTTC.

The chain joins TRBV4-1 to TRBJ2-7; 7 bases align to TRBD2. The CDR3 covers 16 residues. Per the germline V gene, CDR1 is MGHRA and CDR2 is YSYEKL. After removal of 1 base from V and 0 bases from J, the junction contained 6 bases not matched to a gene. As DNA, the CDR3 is TGCGCCAGCAGCCAAGGACTAGCTGATATCTCCTACGAGCAGTACTTC. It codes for CASSQGLADISYEQYF.

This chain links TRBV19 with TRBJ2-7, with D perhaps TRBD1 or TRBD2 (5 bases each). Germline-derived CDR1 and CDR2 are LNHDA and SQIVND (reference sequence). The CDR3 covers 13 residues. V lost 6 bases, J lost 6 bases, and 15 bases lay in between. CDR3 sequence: CASSTGPGAEQYF. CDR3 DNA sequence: TGTGCCAGTAGCACGGGACCCGGGGCCGAGCAGTACTTC.

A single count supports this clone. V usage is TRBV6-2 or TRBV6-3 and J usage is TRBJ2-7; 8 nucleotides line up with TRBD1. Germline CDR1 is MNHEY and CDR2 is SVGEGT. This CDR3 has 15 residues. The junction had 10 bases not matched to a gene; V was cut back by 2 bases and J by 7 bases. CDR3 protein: CASSYLGQGAGEQYF. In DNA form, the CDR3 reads TGTGCCAGCAGTTACCTGGGGCAGGGGGCAGGGGAGCAGTACTTC.

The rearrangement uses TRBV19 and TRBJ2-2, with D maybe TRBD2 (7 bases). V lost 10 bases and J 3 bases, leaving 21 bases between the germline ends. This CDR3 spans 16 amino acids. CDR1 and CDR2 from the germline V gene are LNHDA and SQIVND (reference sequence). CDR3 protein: CATPLGEGEDTGELFF. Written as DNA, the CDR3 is TGTGCCACCCCTCTTGGGGAGGGGGAGGACACCGGGGAGCTGTTTTTT.

This CDR3 reads CASSLGPGRQGARTEAFF. The CDR3 DNA reads TGCGCCAGCAGCCTCGGGCCCGGACGCCAAGGGGCGCGGACTGAAGCTTTCTTT. J is TRBJ1-1 and V is TRBV5-1; possible D gene TRBD1, 5 bases. The germline V gene has CDR1 SGHRS and CDR2 YFSETQ. Trimming stripped 4 bases from V and 5 bases from J, with 27 bases between. CDR3 size: 18 residues.

CDR3 coding DNA: TGTGCCAGCAGCTTTGGAGGGTCCAGGGGCGAGCAGTACTTC. Its protein is CASSFGGSRGEQYF. V is TRBV7-2 and J is TRBJ2-7; D tentatively fits TRBD1 or TRBD2 (6 bases each). Per germline, CDR1 SGHTA and CDR2 FQGNSA. The CDR3 has 14 residues. Trimming took off 3 bases at V and 6 bases at J, with 15 bases between the two ends.

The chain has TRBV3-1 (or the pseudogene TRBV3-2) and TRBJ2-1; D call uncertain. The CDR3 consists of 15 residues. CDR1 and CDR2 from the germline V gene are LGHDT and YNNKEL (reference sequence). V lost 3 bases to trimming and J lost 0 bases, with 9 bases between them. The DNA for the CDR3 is TGTGCCAGCAGCCAGAACCTTCCCTCCTACAATGAGCAGTTCTTC. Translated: CASSQNLPSYNEQFF.

CDR3 loop: CASSLSGREKLFF. The CDR3 DNA follows: TGTGCCAGCAGCTTGTCAGGGCGGGAAAAACTGTTTTTT. The rearrangement uses TRBV5-4 and TRBJ1-4, with D perhaps TRBD1 (5 bases). CDR3 size: 13 residues. With 1 base removed from V and 8 bases from J, the gap between germline ends came to 9 bases. The V gene's germline CDR1 is SGHNT and CDR2 YYREEE (reference sequence).

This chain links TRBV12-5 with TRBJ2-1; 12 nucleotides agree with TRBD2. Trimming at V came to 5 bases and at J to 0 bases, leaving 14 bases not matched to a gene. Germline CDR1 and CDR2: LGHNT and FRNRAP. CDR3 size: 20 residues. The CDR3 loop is CASGPPSGRAYGSSYNEQFF. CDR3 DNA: TGTGCTAGTGGTCCCCCTAGCGGGAGGGCCTACGGAAGCTCCTACAATGAGCAGTTCTTC.

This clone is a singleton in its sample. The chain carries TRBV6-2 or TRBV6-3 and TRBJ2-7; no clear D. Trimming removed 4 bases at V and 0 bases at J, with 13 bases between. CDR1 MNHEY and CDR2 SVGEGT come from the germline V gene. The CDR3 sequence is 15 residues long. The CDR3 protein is CASSSGGTRSYEQYF. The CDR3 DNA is TGTGCCAGCAGTTCCGGCGGCACACGCTCCTACGAGCAGTACTTC.

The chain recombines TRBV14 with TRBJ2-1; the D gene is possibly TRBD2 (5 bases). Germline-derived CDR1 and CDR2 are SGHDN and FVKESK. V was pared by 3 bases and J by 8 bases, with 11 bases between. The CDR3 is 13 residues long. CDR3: CASSHDGIDEQFF. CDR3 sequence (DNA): TGTGCCAGCAGCCACGACGGGATCGATGAGCAGTTCTTC.

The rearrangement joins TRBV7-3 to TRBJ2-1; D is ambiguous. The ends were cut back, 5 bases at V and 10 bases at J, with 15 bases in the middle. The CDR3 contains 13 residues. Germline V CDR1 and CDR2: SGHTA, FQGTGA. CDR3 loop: CASSPARRQEQFF. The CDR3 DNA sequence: TGTGCCAGCAGCCCGGCCCGACGTCAGGAGCAGTTCTTC.

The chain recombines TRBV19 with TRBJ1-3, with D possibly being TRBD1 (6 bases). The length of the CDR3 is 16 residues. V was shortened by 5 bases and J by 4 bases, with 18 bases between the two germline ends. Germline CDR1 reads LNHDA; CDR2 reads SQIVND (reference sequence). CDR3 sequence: CASSPYTGTPGNTIYF. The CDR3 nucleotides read TGTGCCAGTAGTCCTTACACCGGGACACCGGGAAACACCATATATTTT.

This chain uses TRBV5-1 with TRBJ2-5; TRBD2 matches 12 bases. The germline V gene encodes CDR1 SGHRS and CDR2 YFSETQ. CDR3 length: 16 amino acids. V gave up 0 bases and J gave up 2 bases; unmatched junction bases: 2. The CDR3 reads CASSLASGRVQETQYF. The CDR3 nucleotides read TGCGCCAGCAGCTTGGCTAGCGGGAGGGTACAAGAGACCCAGTACTTC.

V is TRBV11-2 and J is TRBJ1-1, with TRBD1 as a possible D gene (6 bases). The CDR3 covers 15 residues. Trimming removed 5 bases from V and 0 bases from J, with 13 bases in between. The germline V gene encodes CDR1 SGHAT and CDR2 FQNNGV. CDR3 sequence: CASSTLQGLNTEAFF. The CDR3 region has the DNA TGTGCCAGCAGCACTCTACAGGGATTGAACACTGAAGCTTTCTTT.